These 12 T cell receptor beta chains came from one sample sequenced in a study of cytomegalovirus exposure and HLA in healthy donors. With 60 Vbeta and 13 Jbeta primers, the PCR was carried out. Clones were read by immunoSEQ multiplex PCR, and TCRdb kept only the in-frame ones, dropping some. This sample has tens of thousands of clones, with just over 75% found just once. Sequences were obtained from PBMCs. The receptor source for this set is a middle-aged man in good health and CMV-seropositive.

The chain recombines TRBV7-9 with TRBJ2-1; no definite D call. The CDR3 spans 13 residues. The germline V and J ends were trimmed by 0 bases and 3 bases, with 3 bases remaining between them. Germline V gene lookup returns CDR1 SEHNR and CDR2 FQNEAQ (reference sequence). The CDR3 loop is CASSLALYNEQFF. The DNA of the CDR3 is TGTGCCAGCAGCTTAGCCCTCTACAATGAGCAGTTCTTC.

This rearrangement joins TRBV7-9 to TRBJ1-4; 10 bases are a match to TRBD1. The junction had 4 bases not matched to a gene; V was cut back by 3 bases and J by 6 bases. The CDR3 totals 15 residues. Germline V gene sequence: CDR1 SEHNR, CDR2 FQNEAQ (reference sequence). The CDR3 DNA is TGTGCCAGCAGCTTTTCCGGGACAGGGGATGAAAAACTGTTTTTT. Translation: CASSFSGTGDEKLFF.

This chain connects TRBV19 to TRBJ2-2, with D possibly TRBD1 on 5 matching bases. V was clipped by 5 bases and J by 0 bases, with 10 bases between them. CDR3 size: 15 residues. CDR1 and CDR2 (germline): LNHDA, SQIVND (reference sequence). The DNA of the CDR3 is TGTGCCAGTAGTGGGTTGGACACGAACACCGGGGAGCTGTTTTTT. It specifies CASSGLDTNTGELFF. The full variable domain, rest sourced from reference TRBV19 and TRBJ2-2, is DGGITQSPKYLFRKEGQNVTLSCEQNLNHDAMYWYRQDPGQGLRLIYYSQIVNDFQKGDIAEGYSVSREKKESFPLTVTSAQKNPTAFYLCASSGLDTNTGELFFGEGSRLTVL.

This clone was picked up a small number of times. The V call is TRBV5-4, the J call TRBJ2-7; TRBD2 agrees at 7 bases. This CDR3 region has 16 residues. The germline CDR1 and CDR2 sequences are SGHNT and YYREEE (reference sequence). V shed 2 bases and J 6 bases; nucleotides not matched to a gene: 14. The CDR3 loop reads CASSFTVIAGAGEQYF. Here the CDR3 DNA reads TGTGCCAGCAGCTTCACAGTGATAGCGGGCGCGGGCGAGCAGTACTTC.

This clone was recorded a few times. This CDR3 reads CASSFSGGNNEQFF. The CDR3 DNA sequence: TGTGCCAGCAGCTTTAGCGGGGGAAACAATGAGCAGTTCTTC. The chain has TRBV9 and TRBJ2-1, with 9 bases lining up with TRBD2. The CDR3 totals 14 residues. CDR1 is SGDLS, CDR2 YYNGEE, per germline. V shed 4 bases, J shed 5 bases, and the junction held 4 bases outside the gene matches.

The V and J genes are TRBV18 and TRBJ1-1; D is ambiguous. Germline assignment: CDR1 KGHSH and CDR2 LQKENI. The V end was cut by 5 bases, the J end by 6 bases, with 16 bases between. This CDR3 has 14 residues. The CDR3 reads CASSAQPSGSEAFF. The CDR3 nucleotides are TGTGCCAGCTCAGCACAACCCTCTGGCTCTGAAGCTTTCTTT. Combining the CDR3 with reference TRBV18 and TRBJ1-1 gives the whole variable domain NAGVMQNPRHLVRRRGQEARLRCSPMKGHSHVYWYRQLPEEGLKFMVYLQKENIIDESGMPKERFSAEFPKEGPSILRIQQVVRGDSAAYFCASSAQPSGSEAFFGQGTRLTVV.

This clone has just a few counts. The CDR3 loop is CASSVRTGYIYEQYF. In nucleotides, the CDR3 is TGTGCCAGCAGCGTGAGGACAGGGTACATCTACGAGCAGTACTTC. J is TRBJ2-7 and V is TRBV9, with 8 bases identical to TRBD1. The CDR3 covers 15 residues. The V gene's germline CDR1 is SGDLS and CDR2 YYNGEE. V gave up 2 bases and J gave up 3 bases; unmatched junction bases: 7.

The chain employs TRBV10-3 and TRBJ2-1, with 9 bases aligning to TRBD2. This CDR3 is built from 14 residues. V lost 10 bases to trimming and J lost 0 bases; unmatched junction nucleotides: 4. Germline V gene sequence: CDR1 ENHRY, CDR2 SYGVKD. CDR3 DNA sequence: TGTGCCAGCGGTAGCGGGAGCTCCTACAATGAGCAGTTCTTC. Its translation is CASGSGSSYNEQFF.

The chain joins TRBV4-3 to TRBJ2-1; 7 bases are a match to TRBD2. The J segment lost 9 bases and the V segment lost 3 bases, leaving 11 bases of the junction unmatched. The CDR3 totals 15 residues. CDR1 is LGHNA and CDR2 is YSLEER in the germline V gene. CDR3: CASSQRTSETVEQFF. For the CDR3, the DNA is TGCGCCAGCAGCCAGCGGACTAGTGAGACCGTTGAGCAGTTCTTC.

The CDR3 loop reads CASSEIHGTGAYEQYF. The CDR3 DNA reads TGCGCCAGCAGTGAAATCCACGGAACAGGGGCCTACGAGCAGTACTTC. This sequence joins TRBV10-1 and TRBJ2-7, with 7 bases fitting TRBD1. Germline CDR1 and CDR2: WNHNN and SYGVQD (reference sequence). J was trimmed by 2 bases and V by 3 bases; bases with no gene match: 10. This CDR3 has 16 amino acids.

There are a few counts of this clone. V usage is TRBV5-6 and J usage is TRBJ2-1, with D possibly being TRBD2 (5 bases). This CDR3 is built from 15 residues. Germline CDR1 is SGHDT and CDR2 is YYEEEE. V lost 4 bases and J 3 bases, leaving 14 bases between the germline ends. The CDR3 loop reads CASSVAGQRYNEQFF. Here the CDR3 DNA reads TGTGCCAGCAGCGTGGCGGGTCAGCGCTACAATGAGCAGTTCTTC.

Concerning this clone: The same CDR3 is also encoded by other DNA sequences in this sample. The gene calls are TRBV7-8 and TRBJ2-1, with D tentatively TRBD2 (6 bases). CDR3 length: 15 amino acids. Trimming took off 2 bases at V and 8 bases at J, with 16 bases between the two ends. Germline loops: CDR1 SGHVS, CDR2 FQNEAQ. CDR3 protein: CASSLLRLVLDEQFF. For the CDR3, the DNA is TGTGCCAGCAGCTTATTGAGACTAGTATTGGATGAGCAGTTCTTC.